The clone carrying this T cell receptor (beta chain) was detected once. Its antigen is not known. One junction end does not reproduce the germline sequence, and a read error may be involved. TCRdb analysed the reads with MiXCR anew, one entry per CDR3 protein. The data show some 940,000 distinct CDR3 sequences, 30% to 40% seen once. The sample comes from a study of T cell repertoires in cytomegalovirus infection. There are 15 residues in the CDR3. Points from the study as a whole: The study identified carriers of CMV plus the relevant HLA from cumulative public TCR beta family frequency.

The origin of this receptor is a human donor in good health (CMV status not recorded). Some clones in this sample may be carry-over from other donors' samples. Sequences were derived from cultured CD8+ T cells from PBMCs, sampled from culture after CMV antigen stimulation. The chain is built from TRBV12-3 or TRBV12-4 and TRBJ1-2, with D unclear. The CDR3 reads CANSPGRPANYGYTF. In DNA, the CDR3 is TGTGCCAACAGTCCCGGACGGCCAGCTAACTATGGCTACACCTTC.